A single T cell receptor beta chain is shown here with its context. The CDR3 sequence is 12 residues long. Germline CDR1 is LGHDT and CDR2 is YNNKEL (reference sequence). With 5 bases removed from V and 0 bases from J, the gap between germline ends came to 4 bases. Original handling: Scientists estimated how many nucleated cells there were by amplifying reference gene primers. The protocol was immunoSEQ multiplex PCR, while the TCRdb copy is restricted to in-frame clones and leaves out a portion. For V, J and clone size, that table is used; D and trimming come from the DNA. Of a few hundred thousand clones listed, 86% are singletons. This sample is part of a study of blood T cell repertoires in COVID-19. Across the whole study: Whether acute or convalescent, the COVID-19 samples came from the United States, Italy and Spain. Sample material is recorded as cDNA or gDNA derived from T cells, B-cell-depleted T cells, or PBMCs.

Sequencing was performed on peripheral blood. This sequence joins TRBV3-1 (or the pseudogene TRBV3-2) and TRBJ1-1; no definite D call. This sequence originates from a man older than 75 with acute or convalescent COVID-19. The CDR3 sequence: CASSAVNTEAFF. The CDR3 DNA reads TGTGCCAGCAGCGCAGTGAACACTGAAGCTTTCTTT.